What follows describes a single T cell receptor (beta chain). Its antigen is unidentified. Sequencing was performed with immunoSEQ multiplex PCR; in TCRdb, only in-frame clones are kept and a portion is missing. The table has roughly 48,000 clones, approximately 81% seen once. The data are from a study of OX40 agonist ivuxolimab in advanced cancers. Study background: An anti-OX40 (CD134) antibody with agonistic activity, ivuxolimab, was administered to patients. Ivuxolimab was delivered to patients intravenously every 2 weeks at doses spanning 0.01 to 10 mg/kg. The dose-escalation cohort had hepatocellular carcinoma, melanoma, renal cell or head and neck cancer. Study-wide results and limits: At 0.1-3.0 mg/kg, partial responders had clonal expansion among the lowest observed.

Germline V gene data show CDR1 as SQVTM and CDR2 as ANQGSEA. The CDR3 is 13 residues long. Trimming stripped 5 bases from V and 4 bases from J, with 12 bases between. The clonotype was recovered from an adult with an advanced solid tumor such as melanoma, head and neck, liver or kidney cancer. The chain uses TRBV29-1 and TRBJ2-1; D is perhaps TRBD2 (6 bases). The sample was CD4+ or CD8+ T cells sorted from blood, taken in a trial of the OX40 agonist ivuxolimab. The CDR3 is CSVSSAGYNEQFF. The DNA for the CDR3 is TGCAGCGTTTCCTCCGCGGGATACAATGAGCAGTTCTTC.